This TCR beta chain is drawn from a study of T cell responses to AZD1222 COVID-19 vaccine. Overall study context: Second-dose timings of about 4 or about 12 weeks were pooled.

Here immunoSEQ multiplex PCR was the method, and the copy in TCRdb shows in-frame clones only, minus some. In the table there are 55,000 to 70,000 clones, 80% of which are singletons. As regards this clone: Its antigen remains unknown.

Study-level points and caveats: The study reported that nearly half of spike-specific TCRs target unmutated variant regions. The sample set comprised mostly white British donors with more females, and clonal diversity was possibly underestimated. Across spike, vaccine-associated CD4 TCRs were found, dominant at 160-218 and 743-854.

V gave up 2 bases and J gave up 4 bases, with 17 bases separating them. Per germline, CDR1 MDHEN and CDR2 SYDVKM. The CDR3 is made up of 16 amino acids. The sequencing here drew on peripheral blood, taken on day 0 of AZD1222 vaccination. The sequence derives from an adult in good health. This rearrangement joins TRBV28 to TRBJ1-1; weak D call: TRBD1 (5 bases). This CDR3 reads CASSLLPGTGPTEAFF. Written as DNA, the CDR3 is TGTGCCAGCAGTTTACTTCCGGGGACGGGCCCCACTGAAGCTTTCTTT.